These 14 T cell receptor beta chains originate from one sample sequenced in a study of T cells after yellow fever vaccination. A single record per CDR3 protein comes from TCRdb applying MiXCR to the 5' RACE reads. The table lists some 500,000 distinct CDR3 sequences, 13% of them singletons, with over 12% in the top ten. The specimen comprised PBMCs, sampled on the day of the yellow fever booster vaccination. These receptor sequences come from a man aged 30 to 39 who received the YFV17D yellow fever vaccine.

V usage is TRBV4-3 and J usage is TRBJ2-5; no clear D gene. V lost 2 bases, J lost 4 bases, and 11 bases lay in between. The germline CDR1 and CDR2 sequences are LGHNA and YSLEER. CDR3 length: 14 amino acids. DNA for the CDR3: TGCGCCAGCAGCCAACAAGATCGGCGAGAGACCCAGTACTTC. Translated: CASSQQDRRETQYF.

This clonotype has only a few counts. The chain joins TRBV5-1 to TRBJ2-3, with D hard to call. CDR1 and CDR2 (germline): SGHRS, YFSETQ. V was cut by 0 bases and J by 9 bases, with 11 bases left in between. This CDR3 has 13 residues. The DNA of the CDR3 is TGCGCCAGCAGCTTGGGAGAGGAAGTAACGCAGTATTTT. Protein sequence: CASSLGEEVTQYF.

DNA of the CDR3: TGCAGTGCTAGAGCAGAGGGGCTTGAGCAGTACTTC. Amino acid sequence: CSARAEGLEQYF. V usage is TRBV20-1 and J usage is TRBJ2-7, with D perhaps being TRBD1 or TRBD2 (5 bases each). Germline V CDR1 and CDR2: DFQATT, SNEGSKA (reference sequence). Trimming cost V 1 base and J 7 bases, with 11 bases left between them. The CDR3 loop spans 12 amino acids.

This chain uses TRBV24-1 with TRBJ2-1, with D tentatively TRBD2 (7 bases). The CDR3 contains 17 residues. Germline values: CDR1 KGHDR, CDR2 SFDVKD. V lost 2 bases to trimming and J lost 0 bases, with 13 bases between them. Here the CDR3 reads CATSDYGGRSSYNEQFF. In DNA, the CDR3 is TGTGCCACCAGTGATTACGGGGGGCGTAGCTCCTACAATGAGCAGTTCTTC.

The chain recombines TRBV20-1 with TRBJ2-1; 8 positions agree with TRBD2. Germline CDR1 DFQATT, CDR2 SNEGSKA (reference sequence). This CDR3 has 15 amino acids. With V trimmed by 3 bases and J by 3 bases, 7 bases remained unmatched. The CDR3 region is CSASGGASGYNEQFF. The CDR3, as DNA: TGCAGTGCTAGCGGGGGGGCTAGCGGCTACAATGAGCAGTTCTTC.

The V call is TRBV20-1, the J call TRBJ2-7; TRBD2 aligns across 7 bases. Trimming at V came to 4 bases and at J to 3 bases, leaving 6 bases not matched to a gene. The CDR3 length is 13 residues. Per the germline V gene, CDR1 is DFQATT and CDR2 is SNEGSKA (reference sequence). CDR3 DNA sequence: TGCAGTGCTAACGGTGCTAGCGGCTACGAGCAGTACTTC. It is translated as CSANGASGYEQYF.

The genes are TRBV10-2 and TRBJ2-7, with a possible D match to TRBD2 (5 bases). Germline V gene sequence: CDR1 WSHSY, CDR2 SAAADI. The V and J ends lost 0 bases and 0 bases respectively, with 9 bases between them. This CDR3 is built from 15 residues. The CDR3, as DNA: TGCGCCAGCAGTGAGTCTGCGGGTTCCTCCTACGAGCAGTACTTC. This gives the protein CASSESAGSSYEQYF.

This clonotype has just a few counts. The CDR3 spells CSVVPRGYEQYF. For the CDR3, the DNA is TGCAGCGTTGTCCCTCGGGGGTACGAGCAGTACTTC. The chain joins TRBV29-1 to TRBJ2-7; a weak D match, TRBD2 (6 bases). The V gene's germline CDR1 is SQVTM and CDR2 ANQGSEA. With 4 bases removed from V and 4 bases from J, the gap between germline ends came to 11 bases. CDR3 length equals 12 residues.

Only a few counts were recorded for this clonotype. This sequence joins TRBV12-3 or TRBV12-4 and TRBJ1-5; D is possibly TRBD1 (6 bases). The CDR3 loop spans 17 amino acids. The V gene lost 7 bases and the J gene lost 3 bases, with 22 bases spanning the gap. The CDR3 here is CASTPGETAGANQPQHF. The CDR3 DNA is TGTGCCAGCACCCCAGGGGAGACAGCGGGGGCCAATCAGCCCCAGCATTTT.

V gene TRBV20-1 combines with J gene TRBJ1-1; 8 nucleotides line up with TRBD1. J was trimmed by 1 base and V by 3 bases; bases with no gene match: 4. Germline loops: CDR1 DFQATT, CDR2 SNEGSKA (reference sequence). The CDR3 extends over 14 amino acids. The DNA of the CDR3 is TGCAGTGCTAGCGCCGGGACAGGGAACACTGAAGCTTTCTTT. Protein sequence: CSASAGTGNTEAFF.

CDR3 coding DNA: TGTGCCAGCAGCCTGCACCCGGGGAGCAATCAGCCCCAGCATTTT. Its protein is CASSLHPGSNQPQHF. This sequence joins TRBV5-5 and TRBJ1-5; D call uncertain. V was clipped by 4 bases and J by 1 base, with 12 bases between them. The CDR3 sequence is 15 residues long. Looked up from germline, CDR1 is SGHKS and CDR2 is YYEKEE (reference sequence).

The V call is TRBV11-2, the J call TRBJ2-7, with D unresolved. V was clipped by 2 bases and J by 7 bases, with 9 bases between them. Per the germline V gene, CDR1 is SGHAT and CDR2 is FQNNGV. The CDR3 is 12 residues long. CDR3 region: CASSLIGSEQYF. CDR3 DNA sequence: TGTGCCAGCAGCTTAATAGGGTCGGAGCAGTACTTC.

This rearrangement joins TRBV27 to TRBJ2-5, with 7 nucleotides matching TRBD1. The CDR3 is 17 residues long. The trim removed 6 bases at V and 0 bases at J, leaving 13 bases unmatched. Germline assignment: CDR1 MNHEY and CDR2 SMNVEV (reference sequence). The CDR3 DNA sequence: TGTGCCAGCAGACTAAACCGGGACAGCCGGTACCAAGAGACCCAGTACTTC. Amino acid sequence: CASRLNRDSRYQETQYF.

The V call is TRBV20-1, the J call TRBJ2-1, with 8 bases aligning to TRBD1. The CDR3 loop spans 14 amino acids. Germline CDR1 DFQATT, CDR2 SNEGSKA (reference sequence). With V trimmed by 4 bases and J by 3 bases, 5 bases remained unmatched. Written as DNA, the CDR3 is TGCAGTGCTATCGGACAGGGAGACTACAATGAGCAGTTCTTC. Translating gives CSAIGQGDYNEQFF.